The clone carrying this T cell receptor beta chain has ten or more counts. Antigen unknown. The CDR3 spans 16 residues. In germline, CDR1 is SGHDT, CDR2 YYEEEE. The V gene lost 4 bases and the J gene lost 2 bases, with 16 bases spanning the gap. This entry comes from a study of T-cell memory formation after mild COVID-19. Overall study results and limits: CD4/CD8 balance held among clones contracting day 15 to 85, and later expanders leaned CD4+. Cross-reactive memory seemingly joined, as some responding clones were found in pre-infection memory.

5'RACE, which relied on constant-segment primers, yielded TCR alpha and TCR beta cDNA libraries carrying sample barcodes and UMIs. MiXCR was run by TCRdb on the 5' RACE reads, yielding one entry per CDR3 protein. The table includes roughly 300,000 distinct CDR3 sequences, 7.5% to 9.5% detected once. The gene calls are TRBV5-6 and TRBJ2-1; D possibly corresponds to TRBD2 (6 bases). Specimen: PBMCs or a T cell subset sorted from them (not recorded which). The sequence came from a man younger than 35 who had mild COVID-19 (a few samples of this study predate the infection). Cell type and time point are not known. CDR3 sequence (DNA): TGTGCCAGCAGCCCGTCCGGGACGGGAGCCTACAATGAGCAGTTCTTC. This codes for CASSPSGTGAYNEQFF.